This passage covers 2 T cell receptor beta chains from one sample sequenced in a study of OX40 agonist ivuxolimab in advanced cancers. The method was immunoSEQ multiplex PCR; TCRdb's version includes in-frame clones alone and lacks a portion of them. The repertoire includes roughly 60,000 clones, 91% of them detected once, and 3% to 4% sits in the top ten. The starting material was CD4+ or CD8+ T cells sorted from blood, obtained in a trial of the OX40 agonist ivuxolimab. Receptors were obtained from an adult with an advanced solid tumor such as melanoma, head and neck, liver or kidney cancer.

The chain combines TRBV28 with TRBJ2-7; no clear D gene. V was shortened by 3 bases and J by 4 bases, with 10 bases between the two germline ends. Germline V lookup: CDR1 MDHEN, CDR2 SYDVKM. The CDR3 is made up of 13 amino acids. DNA of the CDR3: TGTGCCAGCAGTTTTACTTTGGTGTACGAGCAGTACTTC. The encoded protein is CASSFTLVYEQYF.

The chain combines TRBV2 with TRBJ2-1; 8 positions agree with TRBD2. CDR3 length: 16 amino acids. Trimming took 10 bases from V and 5 from J; bases not matched to a gene: 16. The germline V gene encodes CDR1 SNHLY and CDR2 FYNNEI. This CDR3 reads CAIENETSGDHNEQFF. Here the CDR3 DNA reads TGTGCCATCGAAAATGAAACTAGCGGAGACCACAATGAGCAGTTCTTC. The full variable domain, completed using reference TRBV2 and TRBJ2-1, is EPEVTQTPSHQVTQMGQEVILRCVPISNHLYFYWYRQILGQKVEFLVSFYNNEISEKSEIFDDQFSVERPDGSNFTLKIRSTKLEDSAMYFCAIENETSGDHNEQFFGPGTRLTVL.